What follows is one T cell receptor beta chain and its context. Its target is not known. Germline is not matched at one junction end, which may reflect a read error. This sample was taken from a study of post-analysis software for immune sequencing data. Overall study findings and caveats: Same-batch samples co-clustered strongly by F measure. Relative to controls, patients had a few TRBV segments at higher frequency, with TRBV5-6, TRBV5-1 and TRBV20-1 among these. Multiple sclerosis was associated with a significant reduction in normalized Chao1 diversity relative to controls.

The germline V gene encodes CDR1 SGDLS and CDR2 YYNGEE. The CDR3 is 15 residues long. Unique molecular identifiers had been added to the TCR beta cDNA libraries. Some 500,000 cDNA molecules were obtained per 1 to 10 million input T cells. TCRdb recomputed calls from the PCR reads with MiXCR, one row per CDR3 protein. There are some 690,000 distinct CDR3 sequences in the sample; 55% to 70% occur only once, and around 11% lies in the top ten. The receptor was isolated from a girl aged 2-10 years with multiple sclerosis. V is TRBV9 and J is TRBJ1-1, with TRBD1 as a possible D gene (5 bases). Material: blood. The CDR3 nucleotides are TGTGCCAGCAGCGTCTCGACAGTAATGAACATTGAAGCTTTCTTT. It translates to CASSVSTVMNIEAFF.